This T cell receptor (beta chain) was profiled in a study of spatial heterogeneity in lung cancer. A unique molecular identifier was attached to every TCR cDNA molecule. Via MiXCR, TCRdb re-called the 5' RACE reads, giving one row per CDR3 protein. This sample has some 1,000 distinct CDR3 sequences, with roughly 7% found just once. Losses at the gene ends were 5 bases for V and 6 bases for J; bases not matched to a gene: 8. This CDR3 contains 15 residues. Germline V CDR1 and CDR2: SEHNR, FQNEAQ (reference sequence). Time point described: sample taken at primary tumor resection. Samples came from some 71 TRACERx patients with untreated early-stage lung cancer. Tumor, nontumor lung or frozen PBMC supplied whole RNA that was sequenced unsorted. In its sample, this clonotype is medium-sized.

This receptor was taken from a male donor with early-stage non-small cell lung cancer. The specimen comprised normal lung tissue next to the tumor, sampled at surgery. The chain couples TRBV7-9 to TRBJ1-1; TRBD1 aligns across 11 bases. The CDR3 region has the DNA TGTGCCAGCAGCCCCTGGACAGGGGGCAATTCTGAAGCTTTCTTT. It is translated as CASSPWTGGNSEAFF.